The TCR beta chain under discussion was sequenced for a study of blood T cell repertoires in COVID-19. Profiling relied on immunoSEQ multiplex PCR, and the TCRdb table lists in-frame clones only, not all of them. The sample comprises a few hundred thousand clones, about 86% of which are singletons, and about 4% rests with the top ten. The V gene lost 2 bases and the J gene lost 7 bases, with 11 bases spanning the gap. The germline V gene encodes CDR1 MGHRA and CDR2 YSYEKL. The CDR3 runs 13 residues. This clone was observed a handful of times. This receptor was identified in a man between 18 and 35 years old with active or convalescent COVID-19. The rearrangement uses TRBV4-1 and TRBJ1-1; possibly TRBD1 for D (6 bases). Sequences were obtained from peripheral blood. CDR3 amino acids: CASSQHQGGEAFF. The CDR3 region has the DNA TGCGCCAGCAGCCAACATCAAGGGGGTGAAGCTTTCTTT.